This T cell receptor (beta chain) was identified in a study of response to subunit inactivated influenza vaccine. Using its own MiXCR run on the RT-PCR reads, TCRdb lists one record per CDR3 protein. The table lists roughly 190,000 distinct CDR3 sequences, 13% to 15% of them singletons. The germline CDR1 and CDR2 sequences are SGHVS and FNYEAQ. V was trimmed by 1 base and J by 9 bases, leaving 7 bases between them. This CDR3 has 12 residues. This chain links TRBV7-6 with TRBJ2-1, with unresolved D. The sample in question was CD8+ T cells sorted from PBMCs, obtained roughly 5 days after vaccination. This TCR derives from a man aged 50-60 years who received an inactivated influenza vaccine. As DNA, the CDR3 is TGTGCCAGCAGCTTAGTCGGTACTGAGCAGTTCTTC. Encoded protein: CASSLVGTEQFF.